These T cell receptor beta chains were read from a single sample in a study of CD8 T cells in ankylosing spondylitis. TCRdb recomputed calls from the 5' RACE reads with MiXCR, one row per CDR3 protein. The sample lists about 500,000 distinct CDR3 sequences, 12% seen once, with under 7.5% in the top ten. Sequencing was carried out using blood, either unsorted or a sorted T cell fraction (not recorded which). The receptors were sampled from a male donor with ankylosing spondylitis. The CDR3 runs from the conserved cysteine through the conserved F or W. D genes are given only for firm matches. Clone size is not always given. Where it is, it says once, few, many or a class for expanded clones.

V gene	D gene	J gene	clone size	CDR3 protein	CDR3 DNA
TRBV2	TRBD1	TRBJ2-1	-	CASKAGQGVYNEQFF	TGTGCCAGCAAGGCGGGACAGGGGGTTTACAATGAGCAGTTCTTC
TRBV12-3/TRBV12-4	TRBD1	TRBJ2-5	-	CASKTGEETQYF	TGTGCCAGCAAGACAGGGGAAGAGACCCAGTACTTC
TRBV20-1	TRBD2	TRBJ2-1	-	CSAREAPHDEQFF	TGCAGTGCCCGGGAGGCACCCCATGATGAGCAGTTCTTC
TRBV4-2	TRBD1	TRBJ2-1	few	CASSQDNVGTGAYNEQFF	TGTGCCAGCAGCCAAGATAACGTCGGGACAGGGGCGTACAATGAGCAGTTCTTC
TRBV5-6	-	TRBJ1-5	few	CASSGRGTGNQPQHF	TGTGCCAGCAGCGGTAGGGGTACGGGCAATCAGCCCCAGCATTTT
TRBV20-1	-	TRBJ1-2	few	CSAGKTNYGYTF	TGCAGTGCTGGGAAGACCAACTATGGCTACACCTTC
TRBV11-2	-	TRBJ2-5	-	CASSGRLGETQYF	TGTGCCAGCAGCGGCCGTCTGGGGGAGACCCAGTACTTC
TRBV20-1	-	TRBJ1-4	many	CSAVWGEKLFF	TGCAGTGCTGTCTGGGGGGAAAAACTGTTTTTT
TRBV5-4	-	TRBJ1-2	-	CASSPEANYGYTF	TGTGCCAGCAGCCCCGAAGCTAACTATGGCTACACCTTC
TRBV29-1	-	TRBJ1-3	-	CSATGTTGNTIYF	TGCAGCGCTACAGGAACCACTGGAAACACCATATATTTT
TRBV12-3/TRBV12-4	TRBD1	TRBJ2-5	many	CASTLGRQGEKTQYF	TGTGCCAGCACTCTAGGGCGTCAGGGGGAAAAGACCCAGTACTTC
TRBV15	-	TRBJ1-4	-	CATSRAFVRQIATNEKLFF	TGTGCCACCAGCAGAGCTTTCGTGAGACAGATTGCAACTAATGAAAAACTGTTTTTT
TRBV29-1	-	TRBJ2-6	few	CSVDSSSGANVLTF	TGCAGCGTTGACAGTTCCTCTGGGGCCAACGTCCTGACTTTC
TRBV29-1	TRBD1	TRBJ1-1	-	CSVDPDRGTEAFF	TGCAGCGTTGACCCGGACAGGGGCACTGAAGCTTTCTTT
TRBV5-1	TRBD1	TRBJ1-6	many	CASSYSGGMNSPLHF	TGCGCCAGCAGCTACTCAGGGGGTATGAATTCACCCCTCCACTTT
TRBV20-1	-	TRBJ2-3	few	CSAPPVWTSTDTQYF	TGCAGTGCTCCCCCCGTTTGGACTAGCACAGATACGCAGTATTTT
TRBV24-1	TRBD2	TRBJ2-1	many	CATSGPGTSGGREQFF	TGTGCCACCAGTGGACCCGGGACTAGCGGAGGGAGGGAGCAGTTCTTC
TRBV20-1	TRBD2	TRBJ2-1	few	CSARDGAGGNEQFF	TGCAGTGCTAGAGATGGTGCGGGGGGAAATGAGCAGTTCTTC
TRBV13	-	TRBJ2-1	-	CASSTLLAAPQGEQFF	TGTGCCAGCAGCACCCTTCTAGCGGCTCCCCAGGGGGAGCAGTTCTTC
TRBV11-2	TRBD1	TRBJ1-4	once	CATRAGGNEKLFF	TGTGCCACTCGGGCAGGGGGTAACGAAAAACTGTTTTTT